What follows describes a single TCR beta chain. Its antigen is not yet known. There are no base qualities to consult, and no much larger clone falls within one base. These data originate in a study of blood T cell repertoires in COVID-19 (dated by TCRdb to between 2020 and 2021). Regarding the complete study: Samples from collaborators originated in the United States, Italy and Spain and spanned both the acute and convalescent phases of COVID-19. The prospective study material was composed of cDNA or gDNA derived from T cells, B-cell-depleted T cells, or PBMCs. Subjects who had been exposed to COVID-19, were actively infected with it, or had recovered from it provided the deeply sampled blood TCRbeta repertoires that made up the dataset. The repertoires were made available in a free public database intended to serve as a resource for research on the immune response to SARS-CoV-2. Samples were obtained from the ongoing ImmuneRACE study (first 160 participants) and from 1,200 or so subjects provided by 6 global collaborators. The sample metadata nearly always contained a de-identified subject ID, COVID-19 status, age in years and sex. Where available, HLA class I and class II types were obtained from metadata supplied by the sample provider rather than from assay-based typing.

One collaborating source in Seattle enrolled patients while the patients were actively infected and followed the patients over time throughout the course of disease. Each collaborating institution followed its own protocols to collect whole blood in K2EDTA tubes. For TCRbeta analysis, collaborators shipped samples in one of three forms: frozen whole blood, isolated PBMCs, or DNA extracted from either of those sample types. The immunoSEQ Assay, a bias-controlled multiplex PCR, was used to amplify TCRbeta CDR3 regions from genomic DNA. Concerning the study's data processing: Within the assay, amplification of reference gene primers was used to estimate how many nucleated cells each sample contained. Sequence reads were collapsed and filtered to measure the absolute abundance of every unique TCRbeta CDR3 rearrangement. For each sample, productive Simpson clonality was calculated by taking the square root of Simpson's diversity index across productive rearrangements. TCRdb's version of the immuneACCESS table is confined to in-frame rearrangements and falls short of the full clone set. An unresolved V gene accounts for under half of the shortfall where checked; the remainder is of unknown origin. V and J calls and clone size follow that table, whereas D and trimming were derived from the DNA. The sample yields roughly 100,000 clones; 88% were counted once. 2.1% of the sample goes to the ten largest clones.

The research as a whole found: The amount of clinical and demographic metadata varied by source and participant and was provided uncurated.

V is clipped by 1 base and J by 4 bases, and the sequence between their germline boundaries is 7 bases long. CDR1 and CDR2, looked up from the germline V gene, are SGHTA and FQGNSA. The cysteine opens and the phenylalanine closes a CDR3 of 14 amino acids. This entry keeps only the CDR3 DNA: 42 bases, framed from base 1. The receptor was derived from a man between 50 and 59 years old with COVID-19, enrolled during active disease. The chain uses TRBV7-2 and TRBJ2-2, with the D gene call left open. The specimen was peripheral blood. The DNA reads TGTGCCAGCAGCTTAGTTTTGAGCACCGGGGAGCTGTTTTTT. It specifies CASSLVLSTGELFF.